The 14 T cell receptor beta chains below were found in one sample sequenced in a study of control samples from healthy donors and cancer patients. TCRdb's table, derived via immunoSEQ multiplex PCR, lists solely in-frame clones and lacks some. Of about 250,000 clones in the sample, about four fifths were seen once. The specimen was PBMCs. The receptors were sampled from a woman aged 60 to 75 with lung cancer.

A note on this clone: Other nucleotide sequences in the sample specify the same CDR3. The V gene is TRBV5-1, the J gene TRBJ1-6; 8 nucleotides align to TRBD1. The germline gives CDR1 SGHRS, CDR2 YFSETQ. V was clipped by 0 bases and J by 7 bases; unmatched bases: 3. The CDR3 contains 15 residues. This CDR3 is CASSLDQGANSPLHF. CDR3 sequence (DNA): TGCGCCAGCAGCTTGGATCAGGGGGCAAATTCACCCCTCCACTTT.

The J gene is TRBJ1-6, the V gene TRBV10-1, with a weak D call TRBD1 (5 bases). Deletions cut 2 bases from V and 8 bases from J, with 7 bases between. Germline CDR1 is WNHNN and CDR2 is SYGVQD (reference sequence). The CDR3 runs 13 residues. The CDR3 coding sequence is TGCGCCAGCAGTGAGACGGGGCATTCACCCCTCCACTTT. It encodes CASSETGHSPLHF.

As regards this clone: Other DNA sequences in this sample translate to the same CDR3. The rearrangement uses TRBV5-1 and TRBJ2-1; 12 bases map to TRBD2. J was trimmed by 8 bases and V by 0 bases; bases with no gene match: 3. Germline CDR1 and CDR2: SGHRS and YFSETQ. The CDR3 has 15 amino acids. The CDR3 region is CASSLGLAGVDEQFF. The CDR3 nucleotides read TGCGCCAGCAGCTTGGGACTAGCGGGAGTCGATGAGCAGTTCTTC.

V usage is TRBV11-2 and J usage is TRBJ2-7; 9 bases are a match to TRBD2. The CDR3 covers 15 residues. CDR1 is SGHAT, CDR2 FQNNGV, per germline. Trimming removed 3 bases from V and 4 bases from J; junction bases left unmatched: 7. In DNA form, the CDR3 reads TGTGCCAGCAGCTTTGCGGCGACTAGCGGATACGAGCAGTACTTC. Protein sequence: CASSFAATSGYEQYF.

J is TRBJ2-1 and V is TRBV7-3; a weak D match, TRBD1 (5 bases). CDR3 length: 13 residues. Germline V gives CDR1 SGHTA, CDR2 FQGTGA. V dropped 0 bases and J dropped 7 bases, with 7 bases sitting between them. In nucleotides, the CDR3 is TGTGCCAGCAGCTTAACTCAGGGAAATGAGCAGTTCTTC. It yields the protein CASSLTQGNEQFF.

The chain has TRBV29-1 and TRBJ2-1, with 7 bases fitting TRBD2. CDR3 length equals 15 residues. CDR1 and CDR2 from the germline V gene are SQVTM and ANQGSEA. Unmatched junction bases numbered 2, after V lost 0 bases and J lost 0 bases. CDR3 residues: CSVEESGGSYNEQFF. The DNA of the CDR3 is TGCAGCGTTGAAGAATCGGGGGGCTCCTACAATGAGCAGTTCTTC.

This clone was seen a single time. The V call is TRBV7-9, the J call TRBJ1-1; unclear D gene. Germline V lookup: CDR1 SEHNR, CDR2 FQNEAQ (reference sequence). This CDR3 region has 15 residues. V was shortened by 3 bases and J by 5 bases, with 16 bases between the two germline ends. The CDR3 loop reads CASSLLAIGRTEAFF. As DNA, the CDR3 is TGTGCCAGCAGCTTGCTCGCAATCGGGAGAACTGAAGCTTTCTTT.

The rearrangement joins TRBV2 to TRBJ1-4; 9 nucleotides line up with TRBD1. The V segment lost 2 bases and the J segment 3 bases; nucleotides outside the gene matches: 4. The CDR3 sequence is 16 residues long. Germline loops: CDR1 SNHLY, CDR2 FYNNEI. The CDR3 is CASSENRGLANEKLFF. Here the CDR3 DNA reads TGTGCCAGCAGTGAAAACAGGGGGCTAGCTAATGAAAAACTGTTTTTT.

This clone occurred a few times. This chain links TRBV18 with TRBJ1-5; D unresolved. Germline CDR1 and CDR2: KGHSH and LQKENI. Trimming stripped 3 bases from V and 4 bases from J, with 10 bases between. The CDR3 length is 14 residues. CDR3 nucleotides: TGTGCCAGCTCACCCGACGGAGTTAATCAGCCCCAGCATTTT. This sequence encodes CASSPDGVNQPQHF. The complete variable domain, with remaining parts taken from reference TRBV18 and TRBJ1-5, reads NAGVMQNPRHLVRRRGQEARLRCSPMKGHSHVYWYRQLPEEGLKFMVYLQKENIIDESGMPKERFSAEFPKEGPSILRIQQVVRGDSAAYFCASSPDGVNQPQHFGDGTRLSIL.

J is TRBJ1-3 and V is TRBV7-8; 7 bases are a match to TRBD1. V trimming: 0 bases; J trimming: 2 bases; junction bases outside the gene matches: 7. This CDR3 is built from 17 residues. Germline V CDR1 and CDR2: SGHVS, FQNEAQ. The CDR3: CASSLAPRGRTGNTIYF. For the CDR3, the DNA is TGTGCCAGCAGCTTAGCCCCCAGGGGGAGAACTGGAAACACCATATATTTT. Filled out from reference TRBV7-8 and TRBJ1-3, the complete variable domain reads GAGVSQSPRYKVAKRGQDVALRCDPISGHVSLFWYQQALGQGPEFLTYFQNEAQLDKSGLPSDRFFAERPEGSVSTLKIQRTQQEDSAVYLCASSLAPRGRTGNTIYFGEGSWLTVV.

This chain links TRBV6-6 with TRBJ1-4; 12 bases map to TRBD1. CDR3 length: 16 residues. After removal of 6 bases from V and 10 bases from J, the junction contained 12 bases not matched to a gene. Germline CDR1 reads MNHNY; CDR2 reads SVGAGI (reference sequence). The CDR3 DNA is TGTGCCAGCAGACCCGGGACAGGGGGCCCCGTGGGAAAACTGTTTTTT. Residues: CASRPGTGGPVGKLFF.

The rearrangement joins TRBV3-1 (or the pseudogene TRBV3-2) to TRBJ2-1; weak D call: TRBD2 (5 bases). This CDR3 spans 15 amino acids. The V gene's germline CDR1 is LGHDT and CDR2 YNNKEL (reference sequence). Between the trimmed V and J ends, which lost 1 base and 10 bases, there was a span of 17 bases. The CDR3 DNA follows: TGTGCCAGCAGCCAAGGCGGGCCCAGCAGCGTGGAGCAGTTCTTC. This sequence encodes CASSQGGPSSVEQFF.

The rearrangement joins TRBV24-1 to TRBJ1-2, with 9 bases matching TRBD1. Losses at the gene ends were 9 bases for V and 8 bases for J; bases not matched to a gene: 6. The CDR3 is 12 amino acids. Germline loops: CDR1 KGHDR, CDR2 SFDVKD. The CDR3 DNA follows: TGTGCCACCTGGGGACAGGGTGAAGGCTACACCTTC. It codes for CATWGQGEGYTF.

The chain combines TRBV6-5 with TRBJ2-2; the match to TRBD2 covers 10 bases. Germline V gives CDR1 MNHEY, CDR2 SVGAGI. The J segment lost 4 bases and the V segment lost 4 bases, leaving 6 bases of the junction unmatched. This CDR3 contains 16 residues. DNA for the CDR3: TGTGCCAGCAGTTCCCCAGCGGGGGGGTTCACCGGGGAGCTGTTTTTT. Protein product: CASSSPAGGFTGELFF.